This T cell receptor (beta chain) is from a study of cytomegalovirus exposure and HLA in healthy donors. Findings and limits, study-wide: With later analysis, a missense DCLRE1C variant became linked to TCR beta V- and J-gene trimming. According to an earlier analysis, most TCR beta V segments yielded productive rearrangements about 87% or about 30% of the time. Some TCR beta chains (around 160 of them) were listed as cytomegalovirus-associated.

Germline lookup yields CDR1 SGDLS and CDR2 YYNGEE. Trimming stripped 0 bases from V and 1 base from J, with 11 bases between. The CDR3 consists of 15 residues. The study ran its PCR with 60 Vbeta and 13 Jbeta primers. Libraries were prepared by immunoSEQ multiplex PCR; TCRdb keeps only in-frame clonotypes and omits some of them. Among around 150,000 clones listed, approximately 80% were seen once. Comment on this clone: What it binds is unknown.

The receptor's source is a woman aged 35 to 49 in good health and CMV-seropositive. The source material was PBMCs. V usage is TRBV9 and J usage is TRBJ2-7, with D possibly TRBD2 on 6 matching bases. CDR3 in DNA: TGTGCCAGCAGCGTAGGGGGGGTGGGATCCTACGAGCAGTACTTC. It yields the protein CASSVGGVGSYEQYF. Full variable domain (rest looked up from reference TRBV9 and TRBJ2-7): DSGVTQTPKHLITATGQRVTLRCSPRSGDLSVYWYQQSLDQGLQFLIQYYNGEERAKGNILERFSAQQFPDLHSELNLSSLELGDSALYFCASSVGGVGSYEQYFGPGTRLTVT.